Listed here are 5 T cell receptor beta chains from one sample, sequenced in a study of regulatory T cells in long-lasting Graves disease. Indicated time point: newly diagnosed GD, antithyroid drugs for less than 3 months. RNA from PBMCs was the source of the TCR library. The authors built TCR beta libraries using iRepertoire HTBI primers and Arm-PCR of CDR3 regions. TCRdb re-analysed the multiplex PCR reads in MiXCR, keeping a single row per CDR3 protein. The sample records 400,000 to 500,000 distinct CDR3 sequences, about a sixth being singletons. The same data also contributed to another study, on T cells in Graves' hyperthyroidism and ophthalmopathy.

The sample in question was peripheral blood mononuclear cells (PBMCs), obtained at new diagnosis, from a patient treated with antithyroid drugs. These TCRs come from a young woman with Graves disease.

The chain carries TRBV20-1 and TRBJ1-5, with no clear D. The CDR3 consists of 13 residues. The V and J ends lost 3 bases and 4 bases respectively, with 10 bases between them. Germline lookup yields CDR1 DFQATT and CDR2 SNEGSKA (reference sequence). DNA for the CDR3: TGCAGTGCTAGGGGTCCAGTTAATCAGCCCCAGCATTTT. Its translation: CSARGPVNQPQHF.

Comments on this clonotype: A read error is likely here: a far larger clone is one base away. The chain links TRBV6-2 or TRBV6-3 to TRBJ2-1, with TRBD2 matching over 11 bases. J gave up 10 bases and V 2 bases, and 4 bases lay outside the gene matches. The CDR3 is made up of 14 amino acids. Looked up from germline, CDR1 is MNHEY and CDR2 is SVGEGT. In DNA, the CDR3 is TGTGCCAGCAGTTACGGGACTAGCGGCTACGAGCAGTTCTTC. Residues: CASSYGTSGYEQFF.

This clonotype was seen many times. V is TRBV7-9 and J is TRBJ1-3; D remains unclear. The V end lost 4 bases, the J end lost 4 bases, and 5 bases lay between the germline ends. The CDR3 spans 12 residues. CDR1 and CDR2 (germline): SEHNR, FQNEAQ (reference sequence). CDR3 in amino acids: CASSYQGNTIYF. The CDR3 DNA sequence: TGTGCCAGCAGCTACCAGGGAAACACCATATATTTT. Looking up the rest from reference TRBV7-9 and TRBJ1-3 gives the full variable domain: DTGVSQNPRHKITKRGQNVTFRCDPISEHNRLYWYRQTLGQGPEFLTYFQNEAQLEKSRLLSDRFSAERPKGSFSTLEIQRTEQGDSAMYLCASSYQGNTIYFGEGSWLTVV.

This clonotype was seen ten or more times. CDR3 in amino acids: CASKVGVVGNQPQHF. CDR3 sequence (DNA): TGTGCCAGCAAGGTCGGGGTCGTAGGCAATCAGCCCCAGCATTTT. The chain links TRBV2 to TRBJ1-5, with D uncertain. The CDR3 contains 15 residues. Trimming took off 7 bases at V and 2 bases at J, with 15 bases between the two ends. The germline CDR1 and CDR2 sequences are SNHLY and FYNNEI. Filled out from reference TRBV2 and TRBJ1-5, the complete variable domain reads EPEVTQTPSHQVTQMGQEVILRCVPISNHLYFYWYRQILGQKVEFLVSFYNNEISEKSEIFDDQFSVERPDGSNFTLKIRSTKLEDSAMYFCASKVGVVGNQPQHFGDGTRLSIL.

This clonotype turned up a few times. The V and J genes are TRBV6-1 and TRBJ1-5, with a weak D call TRBD1 (5 bases). The V end was cut by 4 bases, the J end by 0 bases, with 16 bases between. Germline V gene lookup returns CDR1 MNHNS and CDR2 SASEGT. The CDR3 sequence is 17 residues long. The CDR3 DNA follows: TGTGCCAGCAGTGTTCGTCCCAGGGCCTATAGCAATCAGCCCCAGCATTTT. Protein sequence: CASSVRPRAYSNQPQHF.